This is a list of T cell receptor beta chains from one sample in a study of blood T cell repertoires in COVID-19. Only in-frame clones appear in the TCRdb table, and some are missing; sequencing was by immunoSEQ multiplex PCR. The data hold approximately 63,000 clones, with 65% to 85% observed a single time. Sequencing was carried out using peripheral blood. These receptor sequences come from a woman in her 70s with acute or convalescent COVID-19. The CDR3 runs from the conserved cysteine through the conserved F or W. The D gene is left open where the match is weak. Part of the rows lack a size; the others show once, few, many or a class for expanded clones.

v_call: TRBV20-1
j_call: TRBJ2-5
d_call: -
clone_size: -
cdr3_nt: TGCAGTGCTAGAGATCGGGAGACCCAGTACTTC
cdr3_aa: CSARDRETQYF

v_call: TRBV6-5
j_call: TRBJ2-7
d_call: TRBD2
clone_size: -
cdr3_nt: TGTGCCAGCAGTTACTCGCTAGCGGGGACCCCCTACGAGCAGTACTTC
cdr3_aa: CASSYSLAGTPYEQYF

v_call: TRBV21-1
j_call: TRBJ1-2
d_call: -
clone_size: few
cdr3_nt: TGTGCCAGCAGCAAAAGGGACAGGGGGCGCGAGGTTAATGGCTACACCTTC
cdr3_aa: CASSKRDRGREVNGYTF

v_call: TRBV28
j_call: TRBJ1-5
d_call: -
clone_size: -
cdr3_nt: TGTGCCAGCACCGAGGGCAGCAATCAGCCCCAGCATTTT
cdr3_aa: CASTEGSNQPQHF

v_call: TRBV5-1
j_call: TRBJ2-3
d_call: -
clone_size: -
cdr3_nt: TGCGCCAGCAGCTTGCGGGGGACCACAGATACGCAGTATTTT
cdr3_aa: CASSLRGTTDTQYF

v_call: TRBV6-2/TRBV6-3
j_call: TRBJ2-7
d_call: -
clone_size: -
cdr3_nt: TGTGCCAGCAGTTCGGTAACGCACCCCTACGAGCAGTACTTC
cdr3_aa: CASSSVTHPYEQYF

v_call: TRBV9
j_call: TRBJ2-1
d_call: -
clone_size: -
cdr3_nt: TGTGCCAGCAGCGTCGAGGGGGGGCGATACAATGAGCAGTTCTTC
cdr3_aa: CASSVEGGRYNEQFF

v_call: TRBV14
j_call: TRBJ1-1
d_call: -
clone_size: -
cdr3_nt: TGTGCCAGCAGCAGCCATTTGAACACTGAAGCTTTCTTT
cdr3_aa: CASSSHLNTEAFF

v_call: TRBV7-8
j_call: TRBJ2-7
d_call: -
clone_size: -
cdr3_nt: TGTGCCAGCAGCTTAGTGTCAGCCTCGGAACCGGGCGAGCAGTACTTC
cdr3_aa: CASSLVSASEPGEQYF

v_call: TRBV2
j_call: TRBJ2-5
d_call: -
clone_size: -
cdr3_nt: TGTGCCAGCAGAGGGACAAACCAAGAGACCCAGTACTTC
cdr3_aa: CASRGTNQETQYF

v_call: TRBV5-1
j_call: TRBJ1-1
d_call: -
clone_size: -
cdr3_nt: TGCGCCAGCTACCCGGGTGGGGCCCAGAACACTGAAGCTTTCTTT
cdr3_aa: CASYPGGAQNTEAFF

v_call: TRBV6-1
j_call: TRBJ2-1
d_call: -
clone_size: -
cdr3_nt: TGTGCCAGCAGTGAAGCGGGGGGGCACAATGAGCAGTTCTTC
cdr3_aa: CASSEAGGHNEQFF

v_call: TRBV7-2
j_call: TRBJ2-1
d_call: TRBD1
clone_size: few
cdr3_nt: TGTGCCAGCAGCCGGGACAGGGGGACCGATGAGCAGTTCTTC
cdr3_aa: CASSRDRGTDEQFF

v_call: TRBV5-5
j_call: TRBJ2-3
d_call: -
clone_size: -
cdr3_nt: TGTGCCAGCAGCTCGTCAGCGAGCAGGGGCACAGATACGCAGTATTTT
cdr3_aa: CASSSSASRGTDTQYF

v_call: TRBV3-1/TRBV3-2
j_call: TRBJ2-3
d_call: -
clone_size: -
cdr3_nt: TGTGCCAGCAGCCAGACCCTCCTAGGGGCAGATACGCAGTATTTT
cdr3_aa: CASSQTLLGADTQYF